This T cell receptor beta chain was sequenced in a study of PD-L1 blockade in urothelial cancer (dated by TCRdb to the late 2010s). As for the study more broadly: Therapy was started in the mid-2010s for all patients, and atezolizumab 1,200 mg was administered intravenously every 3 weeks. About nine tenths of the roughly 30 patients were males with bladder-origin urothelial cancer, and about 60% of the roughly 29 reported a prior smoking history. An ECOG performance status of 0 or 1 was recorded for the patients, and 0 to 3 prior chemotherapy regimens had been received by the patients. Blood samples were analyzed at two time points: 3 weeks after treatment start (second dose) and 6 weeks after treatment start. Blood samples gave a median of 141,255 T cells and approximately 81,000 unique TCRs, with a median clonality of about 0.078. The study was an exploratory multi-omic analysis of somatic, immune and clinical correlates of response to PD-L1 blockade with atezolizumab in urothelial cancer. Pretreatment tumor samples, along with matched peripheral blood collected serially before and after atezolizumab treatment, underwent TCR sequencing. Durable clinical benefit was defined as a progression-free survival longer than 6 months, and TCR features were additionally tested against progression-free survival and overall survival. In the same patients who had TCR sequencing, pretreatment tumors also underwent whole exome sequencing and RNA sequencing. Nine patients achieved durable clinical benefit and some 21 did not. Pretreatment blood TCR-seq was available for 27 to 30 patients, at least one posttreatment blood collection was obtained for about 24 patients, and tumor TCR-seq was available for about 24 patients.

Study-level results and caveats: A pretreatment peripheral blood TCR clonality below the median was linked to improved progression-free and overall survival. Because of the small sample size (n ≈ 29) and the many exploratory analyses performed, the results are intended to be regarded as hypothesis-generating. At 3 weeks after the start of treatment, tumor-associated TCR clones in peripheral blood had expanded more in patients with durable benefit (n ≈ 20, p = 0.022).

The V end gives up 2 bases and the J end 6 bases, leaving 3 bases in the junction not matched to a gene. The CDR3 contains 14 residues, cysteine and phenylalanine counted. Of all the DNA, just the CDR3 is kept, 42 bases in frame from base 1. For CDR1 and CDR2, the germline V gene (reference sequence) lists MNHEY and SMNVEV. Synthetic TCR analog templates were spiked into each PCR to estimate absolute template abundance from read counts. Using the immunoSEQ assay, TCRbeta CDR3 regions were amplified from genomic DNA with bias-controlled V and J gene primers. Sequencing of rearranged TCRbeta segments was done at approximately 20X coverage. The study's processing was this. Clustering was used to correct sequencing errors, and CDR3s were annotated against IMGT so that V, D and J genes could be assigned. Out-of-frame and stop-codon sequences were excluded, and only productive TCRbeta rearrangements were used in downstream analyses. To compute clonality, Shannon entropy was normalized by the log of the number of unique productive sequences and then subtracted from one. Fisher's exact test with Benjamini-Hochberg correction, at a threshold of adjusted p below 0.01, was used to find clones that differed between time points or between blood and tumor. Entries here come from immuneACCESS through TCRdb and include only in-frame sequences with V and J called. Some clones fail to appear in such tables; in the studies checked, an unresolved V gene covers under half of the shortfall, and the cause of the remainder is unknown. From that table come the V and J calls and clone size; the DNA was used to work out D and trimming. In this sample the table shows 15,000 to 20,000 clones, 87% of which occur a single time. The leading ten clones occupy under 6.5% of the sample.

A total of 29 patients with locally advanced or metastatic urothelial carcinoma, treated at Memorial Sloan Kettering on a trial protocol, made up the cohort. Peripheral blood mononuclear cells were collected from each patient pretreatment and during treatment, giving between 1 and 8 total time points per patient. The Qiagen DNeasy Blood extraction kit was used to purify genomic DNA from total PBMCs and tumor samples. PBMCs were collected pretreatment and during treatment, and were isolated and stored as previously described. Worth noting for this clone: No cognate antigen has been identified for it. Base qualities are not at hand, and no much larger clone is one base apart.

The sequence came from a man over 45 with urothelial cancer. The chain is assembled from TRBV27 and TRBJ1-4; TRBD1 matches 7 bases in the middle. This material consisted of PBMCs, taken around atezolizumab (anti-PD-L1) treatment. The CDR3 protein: CASSLRTGYEKLFF. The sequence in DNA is TGTGCCAGCAGTTTAAGGACAGGCTATGAAAAACTGTTTTTT.